This is a list of T cell receptor beta chains from one sample in a study of cytomegalovirus exposure and HLA in healthy donors. Assay: immunoSEQ multiplex PCR; the TCRdb copy retains only in-frame clones and omits some. The table lists some 120,000 clones, around 74% of them singletons. Sequencing was carried out using PBMCs. The receptors come from a woman aged 50 to 60 in good health and CMV-seropositive. Both conserved end residues are part of each CDR3. Each record gives: J gene, D gene, clone size, V gene, CDR3 protein, CDR3 DNA. D genes are given only for firm matches. Size is stated for part of the rows, as once, few or many counts, or as a class when the clone is expanded.

J: TRBJ2-7; D: NA; size: few; V: TRBV4-3; CDR3: CASSQAVSAGFYEQYF; DNA: TGCGCCAGCAGCCAAGCTGTCTCGGCAGGGTTTTACGAGCAGTACTTC
J: TRBJ1-3; D: NA; size: NA; V: TRBV18; CDR3: CASSQPGLRSGNTIYF; DNA: TGTGCCAGCTCACAACCGGGACTACGCTCTGGAAACACCATATATTTT
J: TRBJ2-7; D: NA; size: NA; V: TRBV6-1; CDR3: CASRDPGTARYEQYF; DNA: TGTGCCAGCAGGGACCCCGGGACTGCTAGGTACGAGCAGTACTTC
J: TRBJ1-1; D: NA; size: NA; V: TRBV11-3; CDR3: CASSFGVEGEAFF; DNA: TGTGCCAGCAGCTTTGGGGTAGAGGGTGAAGCTTTCTTT
J: TRBJ2-3; D: NA; size: NA; V: TRBV7-9; CDR3: CASSLSRLGTDTQYF; DNA: TGTGCCAGCAGCTTAAGCCGCCTGGGCACAGATACGCAGTATTTT
J: TRBJ1-6; D: NA; size: NA; V: TRBV6-5; CDR3: CASSYSIRAWSPLHF; DNA: TGTGCCAGCAGTTACTCGATCAGGGCTTGGTCACCCCTCCACTTT
J: TRBJ1-6; D: TRBD1; size: NA; V: TRBV9; CDR3: CASSPDRGNSPLHF; DNA: TGTGCCAGCAGCCCCGACAGGGGAAATTCACCCCTCCACTTT
J: TRBJ2-5; D: NA; size: NA; V: TRBV11-2; CDR3: CASSRWRGRETQYF; DNA: TGTGCCAGCAGCCGCTGGAGGGGGCGGGAGACCCAGTACTTC
J: TRBJ2-7; D: TRBD1; size: few; V: TRBV5-6; CDR3: CASSLTGVYNEQYF; DNA: TGTGCCAGCAGCTTGACAGGGGTCTACAACGAGCAGTACTTC
J: TRBJ2-5; D: NA; size: NA; V: TRBV7-6; CDR3: CASSQIAGETQYF; DNA: TGTGCCAGCTCCCAGATAGCCGGCGAGACCCAGTACTTC
J: TRBJ1-2; D: TRBD1; size: NA; V: TRBV19; CDR3: CASSFGTGWSGYTF; DNA: TGTGCCAGTAGTTTCGGGACAGGGTGGAGTGGCTACACCTTC
J: TRBJ1-2; D: NA; size: few; V: TRBV14; CDR3: CASSTPGVWGYGYTF; DNA: TGTGCCAGCAGCACCCCCGGGGTATGGGGCTATGGCTACACCTTC
J: TRBJ2-5; D: NA; size: NA; V: TRBV5-1; CDR3: CASSLAAVVGGPGETQYF; DNA: TGCGCCAGCAGCTTGGCGGCGGTCGTGGGGGGTCCCGGGGAGACCCAGTACTTC
J: TRBJ1-2; D: TRBD1; size: NA; V: TRBV5-8; CDR3: CASSLVQGFYGYTF; DNA: TGTGCCAGCAGCTTGGTACAGGGGTTCTATGGCTACACCTTC
J: TRBJ1-1; D: TRBD1; size: NA; V: TRBV10-3; CDR3: CAIREQGAEAFF; DNA: TGTGCCATCAGAGAACAGGGGGCTGAAGCTTTCTTT
J: TRBJ2-5; D: NA; size: NA; V: TRBV11-3; CDR3: CASSLRGGQETQYF; DNA: TGTGCCAGCAGCTTAAGGGGGGGCCAAGAGACCCAGTACTTC
J: TRBJ2-3; D: TRBD1; size: few; V: TRBV6-6; CDR3: CASAGRDRGTDTQYF; DNA: TGTGCCAGCGCCGGACGGGACAGGGGCACAGATACGCAGTATTTT
J: TRBJ1-1; D: NA; size: NA; V: TRBV29-1; CDR3: CSVDPGVGTEAFF; DNA: TGCAGCGTTGACCCGGGAGTCGGCACTGAAGCTTTCTTT
J: TRBJ1-6; D: NA; size: NA; V: TRBV5-1; CDR3: CASSTRPGQNSPLHF; DNA: TGCGCCAGCAGCACTAGACCGGGACAAAATTCACCCCTCCACTTT
J: TRBJ2-3; D: TRBD2; size: NA; V: TRBV4-2; CDR3: CASSPLRGEASTDTQYF; DNA: TGTGCCAGCAGCCCCCTCCGGGGGGAAGCTAGCACAGATACGCAGTATTTT
J: TRBJ2-7; D: NA; size: NA; V: TRBV27; CDR3: CASSFNRGAGAYEQYF; DNA: TGTGCCAGCAGTTTTAACCGAGGGGCAGGGGCCTACGAGCAGTACTTC
J: TRBJ1-1; D: NA; size: few; V: TRBV14; CDR3: CASSQGFQGWTEAFF; DNA: TGTGCCAGCAGCCAAGGCTTTCAGGGGTGGACTGAAGCTTTCTTT
J: TRBJ1-1; D: NA; size: few; V: TRBV2; CDR3: CASSEGGITEAFF; DNA: TGTGCCAGCAGTGAGGGGGGGATCACTGAAGCTTTCTTT